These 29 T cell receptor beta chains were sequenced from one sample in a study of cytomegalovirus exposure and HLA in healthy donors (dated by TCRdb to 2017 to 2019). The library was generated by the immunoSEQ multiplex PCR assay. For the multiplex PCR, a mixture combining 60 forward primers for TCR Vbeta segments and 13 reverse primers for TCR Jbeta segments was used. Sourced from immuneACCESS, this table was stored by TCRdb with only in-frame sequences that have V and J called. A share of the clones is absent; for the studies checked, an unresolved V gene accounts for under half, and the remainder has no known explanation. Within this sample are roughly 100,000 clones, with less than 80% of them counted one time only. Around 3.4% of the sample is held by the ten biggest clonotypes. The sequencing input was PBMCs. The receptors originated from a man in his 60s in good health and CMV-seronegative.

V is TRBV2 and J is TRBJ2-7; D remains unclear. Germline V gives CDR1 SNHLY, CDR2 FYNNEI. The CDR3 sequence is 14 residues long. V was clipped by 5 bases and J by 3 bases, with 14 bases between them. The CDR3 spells CASSPPDGYYEQYF. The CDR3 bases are TGTGCCAGCAGTCCCCCAGACGGGTACTACGAGCAGTACTTC.

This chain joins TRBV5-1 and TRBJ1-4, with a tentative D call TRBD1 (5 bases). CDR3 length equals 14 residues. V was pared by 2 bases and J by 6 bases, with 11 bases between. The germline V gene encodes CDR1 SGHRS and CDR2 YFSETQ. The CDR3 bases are TGCGCCAGCAGCTTCGGGGGACCGGATGAAAAACTGTTTTTT. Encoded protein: CASSFGGPDEKLFF. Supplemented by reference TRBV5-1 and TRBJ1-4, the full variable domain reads KAGVTQTPRYLIKTRGQQVTLSCSPISGHRSVSWYQQTPGQGLQFLFEYFSETQRNKGNFPGRFSGRQFSNSRSEMNVSTLELGDSALYLCASSFGGPDEKLFFGSGTQLSVL.

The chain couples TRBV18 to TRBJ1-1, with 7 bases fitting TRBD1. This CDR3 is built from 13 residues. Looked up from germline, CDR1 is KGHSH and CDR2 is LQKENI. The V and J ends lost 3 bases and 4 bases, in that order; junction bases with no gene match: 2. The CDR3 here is CASSPDRSTEAFF. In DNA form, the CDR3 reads TGTGCCAGCTCACCGGACAGGTCCACTGAAGCTTTCTTT.

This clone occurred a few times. This CDR3 is CASSLVETGELFF. In DNA form, the CDR3 reads TGTGCCAGCAGCTTAGTAGAAACCGGGGAGCTGTTTTTT. V usage is TRBV11-3 and J usage is TRBJ2-2; D remains unclear. The germline V gene encodes CDR1 SGHNT and CDR2 YENEEA. Trimming stripped 1 base from V and 5 bases from J, with 5 bases between. The CDR3 consists of 13 residues.

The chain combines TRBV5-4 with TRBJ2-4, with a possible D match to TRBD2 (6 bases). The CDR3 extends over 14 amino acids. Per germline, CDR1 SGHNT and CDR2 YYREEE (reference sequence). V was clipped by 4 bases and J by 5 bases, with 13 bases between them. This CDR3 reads CASSRGGQENIQYF. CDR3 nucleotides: TGTGCCAGCAGCCGAGGAGGGCAAGAAAACATTCAGTACTTC.

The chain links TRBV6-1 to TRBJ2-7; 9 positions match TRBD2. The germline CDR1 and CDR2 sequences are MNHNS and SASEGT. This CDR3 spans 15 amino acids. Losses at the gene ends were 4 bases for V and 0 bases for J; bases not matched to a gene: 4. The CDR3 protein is CASSVSGGSSYEQYV. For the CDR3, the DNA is TGTGCCAGCAGTGTTAGCGGGGGCAGCTCCTACGAGCAGTACGTC.

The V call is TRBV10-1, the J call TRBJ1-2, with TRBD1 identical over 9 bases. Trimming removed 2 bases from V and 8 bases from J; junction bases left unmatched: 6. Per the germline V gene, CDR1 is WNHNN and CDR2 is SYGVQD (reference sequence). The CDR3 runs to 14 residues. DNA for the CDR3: TGCGCCAGCAGTGAGACAGGGGGCTTTAAAGGCTACACCTTC. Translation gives CASSETGGFKGYTF.

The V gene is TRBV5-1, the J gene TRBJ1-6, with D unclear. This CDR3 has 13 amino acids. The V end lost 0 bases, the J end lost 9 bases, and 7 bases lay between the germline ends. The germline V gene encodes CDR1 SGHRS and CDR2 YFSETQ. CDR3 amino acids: CASSLESGSPLHF. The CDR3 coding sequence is TGCGCCAGCAGCTTGGAGTCGGGTTCACCCCTCCACTTT.

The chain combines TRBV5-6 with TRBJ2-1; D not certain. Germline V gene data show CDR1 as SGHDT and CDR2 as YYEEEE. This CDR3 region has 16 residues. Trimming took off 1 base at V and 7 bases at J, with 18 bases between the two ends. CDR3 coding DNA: TGTGCCAGCAGCTTGTCCCTCGAACAGAGACGGAATGAGCAGTTCTTC. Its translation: CASSLSLEQRRNEQFF.

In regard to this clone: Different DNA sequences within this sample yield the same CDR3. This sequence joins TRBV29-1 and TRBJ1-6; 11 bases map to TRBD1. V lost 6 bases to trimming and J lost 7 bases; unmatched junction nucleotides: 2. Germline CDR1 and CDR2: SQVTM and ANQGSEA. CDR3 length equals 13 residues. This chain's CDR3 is CSVGQGANSPLHF. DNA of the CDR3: TGCAGCGTAGGACAGGGGGCGAATTCACCCCTCCACTTT.

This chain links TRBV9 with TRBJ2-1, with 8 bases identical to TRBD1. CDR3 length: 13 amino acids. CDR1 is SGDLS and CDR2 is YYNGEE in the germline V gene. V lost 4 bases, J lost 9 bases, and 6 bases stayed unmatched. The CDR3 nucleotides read TGTGCCAGCAGCATCCGACAGGGGAGTGAGCAGTTCTTC. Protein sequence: CASSIRQGSEQFF. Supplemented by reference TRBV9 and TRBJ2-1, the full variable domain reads DSGVTQTPKHLITATGQRVTLRCSPRSGDLSVYWYQQSLDQGLQFLIQYYNGEERAKGNILERFSAQQFPDLHSELNLSSLELGDSALYFCASSIRQGSEQFFGPGTRLTVL.

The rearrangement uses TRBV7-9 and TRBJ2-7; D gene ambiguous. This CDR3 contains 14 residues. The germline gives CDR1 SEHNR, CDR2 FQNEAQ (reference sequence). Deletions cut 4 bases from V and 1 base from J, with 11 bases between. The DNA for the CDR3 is TGTGCCAGCAGCTCCAGACAAAATTCCTACGAGCAGTACTTC. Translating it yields CASSSRQNSYEQYF.

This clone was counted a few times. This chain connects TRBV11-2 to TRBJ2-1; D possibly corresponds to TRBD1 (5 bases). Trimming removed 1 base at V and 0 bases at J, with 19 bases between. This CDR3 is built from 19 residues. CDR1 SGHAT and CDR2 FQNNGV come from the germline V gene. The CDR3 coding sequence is TGTGCCAGCAGCTTAGTTTTTTCCAGGGTTGAAAGCTCCTACAATGAGCAGTTCTTC. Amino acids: CASSLVFSRVESSYNEQFF.

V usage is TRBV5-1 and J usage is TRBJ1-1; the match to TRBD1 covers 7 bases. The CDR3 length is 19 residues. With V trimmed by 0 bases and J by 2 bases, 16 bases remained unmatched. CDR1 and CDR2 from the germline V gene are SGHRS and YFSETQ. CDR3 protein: CASSLDFDYKGQINTEAFF. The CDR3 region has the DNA TGCGCCAGCAGCTTGGACTTCGACTATAAGGGACAGATTAACACTGAAGCTTTCTTT.

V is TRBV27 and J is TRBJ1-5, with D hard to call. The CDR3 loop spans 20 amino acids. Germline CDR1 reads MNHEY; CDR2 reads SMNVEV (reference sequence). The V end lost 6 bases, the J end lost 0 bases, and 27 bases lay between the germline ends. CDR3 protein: CASRLRRVRAKVFSNQPQHF. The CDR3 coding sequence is TGTGCCAGCAGGCTGAGGCGGGTCCGGGCAAAGGTATTTAGCAATCAGCCCCAGCATTTT.

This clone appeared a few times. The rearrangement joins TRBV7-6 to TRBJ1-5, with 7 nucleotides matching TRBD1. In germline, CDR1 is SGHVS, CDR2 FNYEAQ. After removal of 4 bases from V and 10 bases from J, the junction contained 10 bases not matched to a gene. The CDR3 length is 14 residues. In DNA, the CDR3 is TGTGCCAGCAGCTCCTCCGAAGGGGGCCATCCCCAGCATTTT. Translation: CASSSSEGGHPQHF.

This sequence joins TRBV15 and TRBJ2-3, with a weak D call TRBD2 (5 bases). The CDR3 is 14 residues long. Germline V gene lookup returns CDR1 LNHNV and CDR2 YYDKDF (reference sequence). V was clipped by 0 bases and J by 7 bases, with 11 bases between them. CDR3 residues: CATSRDKSGYTQYF. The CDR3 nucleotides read TGTGCCACCAGCAGAGATAAGAGCGGCTATACGCAGTATTTT.

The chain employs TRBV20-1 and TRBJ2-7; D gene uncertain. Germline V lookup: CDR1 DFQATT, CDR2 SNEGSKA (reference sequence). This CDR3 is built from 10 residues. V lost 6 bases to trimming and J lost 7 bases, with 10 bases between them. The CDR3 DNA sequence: TGCAGTGCCGCACAGCTTGAGCAGTACGTC. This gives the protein CSAAQLEQYV.

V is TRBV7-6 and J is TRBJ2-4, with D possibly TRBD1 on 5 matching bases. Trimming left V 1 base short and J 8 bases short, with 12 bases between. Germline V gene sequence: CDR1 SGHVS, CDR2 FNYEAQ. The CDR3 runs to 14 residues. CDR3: CASSLGGGADIQYF. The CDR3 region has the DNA TGTGCCAGCAGCTTAGGGGGTGGGGCGGACATTCAGTACTTC.

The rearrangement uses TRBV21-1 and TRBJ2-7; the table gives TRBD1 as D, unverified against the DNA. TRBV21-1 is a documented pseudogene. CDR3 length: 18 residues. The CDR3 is CASSKSRTTLPGQGKQYV. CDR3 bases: TGTGCCAGCAGCAAATCCCGAACAACTTTACCGGGACAGGGGAAGCAGTACGTC.

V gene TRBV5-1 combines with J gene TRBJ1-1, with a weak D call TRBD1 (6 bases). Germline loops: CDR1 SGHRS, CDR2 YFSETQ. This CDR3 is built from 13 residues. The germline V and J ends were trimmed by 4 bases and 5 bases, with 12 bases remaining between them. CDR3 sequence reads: CASSLYRETEAFF. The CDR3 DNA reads TGCGCCAGCAGCCTCTACAGGGAAACTGAAGCTTTCTTT. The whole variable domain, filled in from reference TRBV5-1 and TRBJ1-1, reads KAGVTQTPRYLIKTRGQQVTLSCSPISGHRSVSWYQQTPGQGLQFLFEYFSETQRNKGNFPGRFSGRQFSNSRSEMNVSTLELGDSALYLCASSLYRETEAFFGQGTRLTVV.

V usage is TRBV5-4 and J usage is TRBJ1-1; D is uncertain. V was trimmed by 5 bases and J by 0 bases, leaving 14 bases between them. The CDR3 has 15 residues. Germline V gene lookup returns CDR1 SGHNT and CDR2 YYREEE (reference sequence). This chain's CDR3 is CASSFLGQMNTEAFF. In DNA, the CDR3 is TGTGCCAGCAGTTTCCTTGGGCAGATGAACACTGAAGCTTTCTTT.

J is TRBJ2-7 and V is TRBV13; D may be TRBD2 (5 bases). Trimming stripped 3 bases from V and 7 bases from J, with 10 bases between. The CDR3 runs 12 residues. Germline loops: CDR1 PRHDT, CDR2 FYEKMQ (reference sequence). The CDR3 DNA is TGTGCCAGCAGCTTCGGGGTTGCTGAGCAGTACGTC. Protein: CASSFGVAEQYV.

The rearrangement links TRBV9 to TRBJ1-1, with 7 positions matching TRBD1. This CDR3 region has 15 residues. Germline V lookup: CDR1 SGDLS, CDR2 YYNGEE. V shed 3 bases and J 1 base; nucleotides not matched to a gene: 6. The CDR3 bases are TGTGCCAGCAGCGGCTACAGGGGCACGAACACTGAAGCTTTCTTT. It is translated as CASSGYRGTNTEAFF.

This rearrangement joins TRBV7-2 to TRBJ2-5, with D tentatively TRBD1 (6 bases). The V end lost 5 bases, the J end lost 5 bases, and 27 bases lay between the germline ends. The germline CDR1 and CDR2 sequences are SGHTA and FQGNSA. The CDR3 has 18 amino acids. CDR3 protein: CASSPRTVGPRLVETQYF. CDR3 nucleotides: TGTGCCAGCAGCCCTCGGACAGTAGGACCGCGGCTTGTCGAGACCCAGTACTTC.

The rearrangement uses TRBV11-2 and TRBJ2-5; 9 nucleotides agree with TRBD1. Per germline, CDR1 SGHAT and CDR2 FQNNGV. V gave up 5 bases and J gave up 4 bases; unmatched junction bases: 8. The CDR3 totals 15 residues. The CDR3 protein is CASSTGTGIGETQYF. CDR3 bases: TGTGCCAGCAGCACCGGGACAGGGATCGGAGAGACCCAGTACTTC.

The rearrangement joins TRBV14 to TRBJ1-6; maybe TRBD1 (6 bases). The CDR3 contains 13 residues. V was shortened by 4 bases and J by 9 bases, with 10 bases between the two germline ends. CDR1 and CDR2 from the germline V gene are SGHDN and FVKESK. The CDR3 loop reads CASSRTDSSPLHF. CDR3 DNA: TGTGCCAGCAGCCGGACAGATAGTTCACCCCTCCACTTT.

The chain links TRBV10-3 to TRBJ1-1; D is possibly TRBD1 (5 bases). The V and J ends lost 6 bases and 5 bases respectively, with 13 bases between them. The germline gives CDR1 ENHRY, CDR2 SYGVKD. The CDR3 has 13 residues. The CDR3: CAIRTLRETEAFF. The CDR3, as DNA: TGTGCCATCAGGACACTCAGGGAAACTGAAGCTTTCTTT.

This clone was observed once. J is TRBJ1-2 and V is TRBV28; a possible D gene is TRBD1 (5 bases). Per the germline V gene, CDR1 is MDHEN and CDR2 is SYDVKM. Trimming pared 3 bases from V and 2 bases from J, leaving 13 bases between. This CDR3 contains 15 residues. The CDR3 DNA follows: TGTGCCAGCAGTTTGGTCGGGGAGGGGAACTATGGCTACACCTTC. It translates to CASSLVGEGNYGYTF.